This TCR beta chain was identified during a study of regulatory T cells in long-lasting Graves disease. For TCR beta, libraries came from iRepertoire HTBI primers and Arm-PCR of CDR3 regions. In the original analysis: The samples included approximately 60 TRBV and 14 TRBJ segments. MiXCR was run by TCRdb on the multiplex PCR reads, yielding one entry per CDR3 protein. Clone size and V and J calls follow TCRdb, not the original study. The sample has roughly 350,000 distinct CDR3 sequences, 15% to 20% seen once. Looked up from germline, CDR1 is LGHNA and CDR2 is YNFKEQ. The CDR3 spans 16 residues. With 4 bases removed from V and 4 bases from J, the gap between germline ends came to 16 bases. This sample's time point: newly diagnosed GD, antithyroid drugs for less than 3 months. PBMC RNA served as the TCR library source. Graves' disease diagnosis relied on American Thyroid Association guidelines. Study-wide results and limits: With persistent disease, TRBV28, TRBJ1-2 and TRBJ2-5 were the favored segments.

This clonotype was picked up many times. The antigen is not known. The sample was also linked to a second study, of T cells in Graves' hyperthyroidism and ophthalmopathy.

The chain has TRBV4-2 and TRBJ2-2; a weak D match, TRBD1 (6 bases). The sample consisted of peripheral blood mononuclear cells (PBMCs), taken at new diagnosis, from a patient treated with antithyroid drugs. This clonotype was obtained from a woman younger than 30 with Graves disease. This chain's CDR3 is CASSPIDGGSTGELFF. The CDR3 coding sequence is TGTGCCAGCAGCCCCATCGATGGGGGCTCCACCGGGGAGCTGTTTTTT.